These 12 T cell receptor beta chains were all obtained from the same sample, sequenced in a study of Tregs in tolerant kidney transplant recipients. Here immunoSEQ multiplex PCR was the method, and the copy in TCRdb shows in-frame clones only, minus some. The repertoire table contains about 2,700 clones. The antigens these receptors bind are not known. FACS sorting followed an approximately 6-day coculture of CFSE-labeled recipient PBMCs with irradiated graft donor PBMCs. This material consisted of CD8+ T cells from blood cultured with allogeneic cells, taken before the transplant. These receptors came from a human patient who received a combined kidney and bone marrow transplant.

This clone counts as medium-sized by frequency. The read halts 3 residues ahead of the CDR3 end, with the missing end drawn from the germline J gene. The rearrangement joins TRBV15 to TRBJ2-2; 7 bases are a match to TRBD2. The germline CDR1 and CDR2 sequences are LNHNV and YYDKDF (reference sequence). The CDR3 is made up of 13 amino acids. Unmatched junction bases numbered 5, after V lost 9 bases and J lost 4 bases. The CDR3 bases that were read are TGTGCCACGTCTCCTAGCGGCACCGGGGAG. Its protein product is CATSPSGTGE. From start to end, the CDR3 is CATSPSGTGELFF. Looking up the rest from reference TRBV15 and TRBJ2-2 gives the full variable domain: DAMVIQNPRYQVTQFGKPVTLSCSQTLNHNVMYWYQQKSSQAPKLLFHYYDKDFNNEADTPDNFQSRRPNTSFCFLDIRSPGLGDTAMYLCATSPSGTGELFFGEGSRLTVL.

A remark on this clone: The CDR3 end is not reached by the read, which stops 3 residues before it; the germline J gene fills it in. This chain joins TRBV2 and TRBJ1-1, with a possible D match to TRBD1 (5 bases). CDR1 is SNHLY, CDR2 FYNNEI, per germline. CDR3 length equals 14 residues. The sequenced part of the CDR3 DNA is TGTGCCAGCACCGCCGGCGGGGCCCGAAGTGAG. This translates into CASTAGGARSE. The CDR3 as a whole reads CASTAGGARSEAFF.

As to this clone: The CDR3 end falls 3 residues outside the read, so it is completed with the germline J gene. This chain connects TRBV27 to TRBJ1-5; perhaps TRBD1 as D (5 bases). V was shortened by 5 bases and J by 3 bases, with 17 bases between the two germline ends. The germline V gene has CDR1 MNHEY and CDR2 SMNVEV (reference sequence). CDR3 length: 16 residues. The CDR3 bases that were read are TGTGCCAGCAGTGAATTTCAGGGATTATTCAATCAGCCC. Amino acid sequence: CASSEFQGLFNQP. The CDR3 in its entirety is CASSEFQGLFNQPQHF.

This chain's CDR3 is CASSPEVCLTGELFF. The sequenced CDR3 bases are TGTGCCAGCAGCCCCGAGGTGTGCCTCACCGGGGAG. This chain links TRBV7-9 with TRBJ2-2; D gene unclear. The read terminates 3 residues before the CDR3 end, so the remaining end is supplied by the germline J gene. CDR1 SEHNR and CDR2 FQNEAQ come from the germline V gene (reference sequence). V lost 5 bases, J lost 4 bases, and 14 bases lay in between. CDR3 size: 15 residues.

A word on this clone: The read is 3 residues too short to cover the CDR3 end, so that end is filled in from the germline J gene. V is TRBV2 and J is TRBJ1-5, with 7 bases that match TRBD1. The CDR3 extends over 19 amino acids. The V segment lost 1 base and the J segment 2 bases; nucleotides outside the gene matches: 14. Germline assignment: CDR1 SNHLY and CDR2 FYNNEI. The covered CDR3 bases are TGTGCCAGCAGTGAAGTTGCAGGTAGGGGGCCTTGGGGCAATCAGCCC. The encoded protein is CASSEVAGRGPWGNQP. The complete CDR3 sequence is CASSEVAGRGPWGNQPQHF.

This clone is identified as large from frequency. The read stops 3 residues short of the end of the CDR3; the missing end is completed from the germline J gene. The V gene is TRBV2, the J gene TRBJ2-3; the D is unclear. V was pared by 5 bases and J by 6 bases, with 3 bases between. The CDR3 contains 10 residues. Germline CDR1 is SNHLY and CDR2 is FYNNEI. The CDR3 loop is CASSSDTQYF. CDR3 DNA (partial): TGTGCCAGCAGTAGCGATACG.

Turning to this clone: Coverage ceases 3 residues before the CDR3 finishes, and the germline J gene fills in the end. This sequence joins TRBV7-9 and TRBJ2-2; D is unclear. Germline V gives CDR1 SEHNR, CDR2 FQNEAQ (reference sequence). This CDR3 contains 12 residues. The covered CDR3 bases are TGTGCCAGCAGCTCGGGTCGGTTCGAG. It codes for CASSSGRFE. The CDR3 reads in full as CASSSGRFELFF.

A note on this clone: Read sequence stops 3 residues before the CDR3 end, and the germline J gene provides the missing end. The chain is built from TRBV7-8 and TRBJ2-1; D gene unclear. Trimming pared 5 bases from V and 5 bases from J, leaving 7 bases between. Germline loops: CDR1 SGHVS, CDR2 FQNEAQ. The CDR3 extends over 12 amino acids. CDR3 bases read: TGTGCCAGCAGCCATTCAGACAATGAG. Its protein product is CASSHSDNE. In full, the CDR3 is CASSHSDNEQFF.

On this clone itself: The read terminates 3 residues before the CDR3 end, so the remaining end is supplied by the germline J gene. V is TRBV9 and J is TRBJ2-5, with 10 bases matching TRBD2. Germline trimming cut 2 bases from V and 4 bases from J; bases unmatched to any gene: 5. The CDR3 runs 15 residues. In germline, CDR1 is SGDLS, CDR2 YYNGEE. The part of the CDR3 DNA that was read is TGTGCCAGCAGCGTCCTAGCGGGGGCGGGAGAGACC. This codes for CASSVLAGAGET. The whole CDR3 region reads CASSVLAGAGETQYF.

Judged by frequency, this clone is medium-sized (0.01 to 0.1%). The read ends 3 residues shy of where the CDR3 ends; the end is completed using the germline J gene. The chain has TRBV7-2 and TRBJ1-5; 9 bases map to TRBD1. V dropped 5 bases and J dropped 7; count of bases not matched to a gene: 9. CDR3 length: 15 residues. The germline V gene has CDR1 SGHTA and CDR2 FQGNSA. The CDR3 DNA, read in part, is TGTGCCAGCAGCCCCCCCGTGGACAGGGGACAGCCC. This gives the protein CASSPPVDRGQP. The full CDR3 reads CASSPPVDRGQPQHF.

On this clone itself: The read gets to within 3 residues of the CDR3 end, and the germline J gene fills in the rest. This sequence joins TRBV30 and TRBJ1-1, with TRBD1 identical over 8 bases. The CDR3 consists of 12 residues. CDR1 and CDR2 (germline): GTSNPN, SVGIG (reference sequence). CDR3 amino acids: CAFRDRQDTAFF. The covered CDR3 bases are TGTGCCTTTAGGGACAGGCAAGATACG.

Points on this clone: The read halts 3 residues ahead of the CDR3 end, with the missing end drawn from the germline J gene. The chain joins TRBV20-1 to TRBJ2-7; TRBD1 or TRBD2 may be the D gene (6 bases each). CDR1 is DFQATT and CDR2 is SNEGSKA in the germline V gene (reference sequence). Trimming shortened V by 1 base and J by 2 bases, and 12 bases separated the two germline ends. There are 14 residues in the CDR3. CDR3 in amino acids: CSARAEGEAYEQYF. The CDR3 bases that were read are TGCAGTGCTAGAGCGGAGGGGGAAGCCTACGAG.